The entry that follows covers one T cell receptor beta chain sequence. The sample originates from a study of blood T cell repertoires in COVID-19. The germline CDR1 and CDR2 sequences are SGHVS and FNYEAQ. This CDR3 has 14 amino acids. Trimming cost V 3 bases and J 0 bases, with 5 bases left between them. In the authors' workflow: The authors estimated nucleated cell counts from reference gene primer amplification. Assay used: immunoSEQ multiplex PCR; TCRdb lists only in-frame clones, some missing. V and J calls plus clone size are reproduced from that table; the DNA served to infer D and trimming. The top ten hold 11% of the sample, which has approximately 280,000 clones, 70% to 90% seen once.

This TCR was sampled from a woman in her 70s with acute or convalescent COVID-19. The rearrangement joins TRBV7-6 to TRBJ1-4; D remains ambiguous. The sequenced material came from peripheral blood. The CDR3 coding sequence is TGTGCCAGCAGCTTTACTCCAACTAATGAAAAACTGTTTTTT. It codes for CASSFTPTNEKLFF.